This T cell receptor (beta chain) was documented in a study of blood T cell repertoires in COVID-19. TCRdb keeps only in-frame clones here, not all; method: immunoSEQ multiplex PCR. The profile shows 95,000 to 100,000 clones, roughly 80% of them singletons. The sample comprised peripheral blood. The TCR originated in a woman older than 75 with acute or convalescent COVID-19.

CDR3 sequence: CASSSTGVLPEGYTF. CDR3 nucleotide sequence: TGTGCCAGCAGCTCGACAGGGGTTCTACCGGAAGGCTACACCTTC. This chain uses TRBV5-8 with TRBJ1-2; TRBD1 matches at 8 bases. This CDR3 region has 15 residues. V shed 3 bases and J 8 bases; nucleotides not matched to a gene: 12. CDR1 SGHTS and CDR2 YDEGEE come from the germline V gene.